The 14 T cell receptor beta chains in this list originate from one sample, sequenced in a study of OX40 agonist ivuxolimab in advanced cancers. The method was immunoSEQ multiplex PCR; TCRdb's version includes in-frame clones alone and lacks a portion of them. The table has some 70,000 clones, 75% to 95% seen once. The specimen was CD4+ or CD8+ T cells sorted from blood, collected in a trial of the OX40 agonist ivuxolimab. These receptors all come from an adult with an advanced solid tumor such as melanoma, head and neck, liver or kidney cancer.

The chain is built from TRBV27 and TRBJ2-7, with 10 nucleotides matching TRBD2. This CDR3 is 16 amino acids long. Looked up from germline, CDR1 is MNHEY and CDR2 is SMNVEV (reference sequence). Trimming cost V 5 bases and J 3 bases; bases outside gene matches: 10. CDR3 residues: CASSPISGGTLYEQYF. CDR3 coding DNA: TGTGCCAGCAGTCCTATTAGCGGGGGGACCCTCTACGAGCAGTACTTC.

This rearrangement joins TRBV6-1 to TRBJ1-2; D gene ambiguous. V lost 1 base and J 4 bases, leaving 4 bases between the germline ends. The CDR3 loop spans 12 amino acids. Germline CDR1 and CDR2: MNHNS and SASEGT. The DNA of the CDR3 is TGTGCCAGCAGTGAAGTCCTCTATGGCTACACCTTC. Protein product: CASSEVLYGYTF.

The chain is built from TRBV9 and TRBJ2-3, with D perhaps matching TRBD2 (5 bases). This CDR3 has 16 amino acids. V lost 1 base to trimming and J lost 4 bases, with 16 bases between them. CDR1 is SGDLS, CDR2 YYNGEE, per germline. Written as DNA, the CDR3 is TGTGCCAGCAGCGTACCTGGACTCCCCGGTTCAGATACGCAGTATTTT. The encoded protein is CASSVPGLPGSDTQYF.

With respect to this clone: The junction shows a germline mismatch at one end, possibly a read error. Written as DNA, the CDR3 is TGTGCCAGCAGCTCTCCGGGACTTCTGCCGCACTTC. This encodes CASSSPGLLPHF. This chain connects TRBV7-8 to TRBJ2-7; the D gene is possibly TRBD2 (6 bases). CDR1 and CDR2 from the germline V gene are SGHVS and FQNEAQ. This CDR3 is built from 12 residues. The full variable domain, in which reference TRBV7-8 and TRBJ2-7 provide the parts outside the CDR3, is GAGVSQSPRYKVAKRGQDVALRCDPISGHVSLFWYQQALGQGPEFLTYFQNEAQLDKSGLPSDRFFAERPEGSVSTLKIQRTQQEDSAVYLCASSSPGLLPHFGPGTRLTVT.

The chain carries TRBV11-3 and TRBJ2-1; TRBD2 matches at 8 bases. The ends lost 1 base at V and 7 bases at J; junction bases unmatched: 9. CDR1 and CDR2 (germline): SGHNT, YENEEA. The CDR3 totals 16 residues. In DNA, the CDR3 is TGTGCCAGCAGCTTAGTGGTCGGGAGGGCCACGAATGAGCAGTTCTTC. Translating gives CASSLVVGRATNEQFF.

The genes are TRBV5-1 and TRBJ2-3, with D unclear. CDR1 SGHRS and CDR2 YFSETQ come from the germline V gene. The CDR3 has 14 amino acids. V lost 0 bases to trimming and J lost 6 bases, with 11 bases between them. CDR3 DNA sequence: TGCGCCAGCAGCTTGGGGCGTGCGGCCGATACGCAGTATTTT. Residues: CASSLGRAADTQYF.

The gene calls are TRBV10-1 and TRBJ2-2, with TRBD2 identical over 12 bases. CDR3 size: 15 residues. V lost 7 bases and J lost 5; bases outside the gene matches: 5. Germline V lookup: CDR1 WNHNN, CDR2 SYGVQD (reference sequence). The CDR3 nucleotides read TGCGCCAGCAAAGGAGGACTAGCGGGAACCGGGGAGCTGTTTTTT. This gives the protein CASKGGLAGTGELFF.

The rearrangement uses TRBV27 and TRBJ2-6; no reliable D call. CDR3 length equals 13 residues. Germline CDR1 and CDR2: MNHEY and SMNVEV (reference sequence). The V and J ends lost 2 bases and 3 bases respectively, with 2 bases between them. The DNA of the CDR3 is TGTGCCAGCAGTTTACGTGGGGCCAACGTCCTGACTTTC. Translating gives CASSLRGANVLTF.

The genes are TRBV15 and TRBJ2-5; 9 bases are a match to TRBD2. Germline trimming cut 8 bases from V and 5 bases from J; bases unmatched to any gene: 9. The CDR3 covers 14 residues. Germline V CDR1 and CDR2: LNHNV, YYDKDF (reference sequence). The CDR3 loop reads CATGAGGPGETQYF. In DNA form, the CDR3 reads TGTGCCACCGGCGCGGGAGGGCCGGGGGAGACCCAGTACTTC. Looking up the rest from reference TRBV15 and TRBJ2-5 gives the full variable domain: DAMVIQNPRYQVTQFGKPVTLSCSQTLNHNVMYWYQQKSSQAPKLLFHYYDKDFNNEADTPDNFQSRRPNTSFCFLDIRSPGLGDTAMYLCATGAGGPGETQYFGPGTRLLVL.

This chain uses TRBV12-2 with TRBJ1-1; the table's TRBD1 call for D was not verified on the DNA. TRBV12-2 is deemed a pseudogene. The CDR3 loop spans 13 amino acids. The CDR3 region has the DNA TGTGCAAGTCGCTTAGAATACAGGGGTGCGGCTTTCTTT. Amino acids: CASRLEYRGAAFF.

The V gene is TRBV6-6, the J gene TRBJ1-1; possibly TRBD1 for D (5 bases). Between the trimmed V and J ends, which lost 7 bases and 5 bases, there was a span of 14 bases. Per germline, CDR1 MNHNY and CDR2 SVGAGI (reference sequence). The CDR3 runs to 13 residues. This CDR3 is CASTGQGLTEAFF. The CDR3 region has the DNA TGTGCCAGCACGGGGCAGGGCTTGACTGAAGCTTTCTTT.

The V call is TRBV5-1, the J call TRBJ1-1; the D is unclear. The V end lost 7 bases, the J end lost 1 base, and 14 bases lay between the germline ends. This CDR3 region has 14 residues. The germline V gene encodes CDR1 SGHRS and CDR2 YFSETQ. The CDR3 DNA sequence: TGCGCCAGCTCCTTCCGTGGGGAGAACACTGAAGCTTTCTTT. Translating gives CASSFRGENTEAFF.

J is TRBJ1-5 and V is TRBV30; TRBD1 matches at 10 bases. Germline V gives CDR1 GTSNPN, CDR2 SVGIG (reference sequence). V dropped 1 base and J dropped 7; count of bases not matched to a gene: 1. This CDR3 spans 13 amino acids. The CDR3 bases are TGTGCCTGGAGTGGGACAGGGGGACAGCCCCAGCATTTT. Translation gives CAWSGTGGQPQHF.

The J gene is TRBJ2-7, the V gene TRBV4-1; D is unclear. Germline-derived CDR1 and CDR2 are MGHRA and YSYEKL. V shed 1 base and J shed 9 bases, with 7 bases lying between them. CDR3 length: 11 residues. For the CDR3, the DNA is TGCGCCAGCAGCCAAGCCGGAGTGCAGTACTTC. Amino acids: CASSQAGVQYF.